This TCR beta chain was recorded in a study of blood T cell repertoires in COVID-19. Overall study: The origin of the acute and convalescent COVID-19 samples was the United States, Italy and Spain. The cDNA or gDNA used as material had been derived from T cells, B-cell-depleted T cells, or PBMCs.

CDR3 length: 14 residues. Germline V lookup: CDR1 MNHEY, CDR2 SVGAGI. Trimming removed 4 bases from V and 4 bases from J; junction bases left unmatched: 4. Original handling: Amplification of reference gene primers was used by the study to estimate nucleated cell counts. The table came from immunoSEQ multiplex PCR; TCRdb's copy has only in-frame clones and leaves some out. V, J and clone size are those of that table, while D and trimming were read from the DNA. The sample includes 100,000 to 150,000 clones, approximately 90% of them seen just once. Sequenced: peripheral blood. V usage is TRBV6-5 and J usage is TRBJ1-5; 7 bases are a match to TRBD1. The TCR originated in an elderly woman with acute or convalescent COVID-19. The CDR3 DNA is TGTGCCAGCAGTTTAAGGGGGCGGAATCAGCCCCAGCATTTT. Translation: CASSLRGRNQPQHF.